The T cell receptor beta chain under discussion was sequenced for a study of beta chain features in type 1 diabetes listed by TCRdb under 2018. Regarding the study in general: Mean age, gender distribution, total cell number and subset yield did not differ between patients and healthy donors. A total of approximately 100,000,000 sorted cells were examined across all samples, and the number of cells per subset was strongly correlated with RNA yield. The study compared the TCRB repertoires of sorted circulating CD4+ T cell subsets in recently diagnosed type 1 diabetes patients with those in matched healthy donors. Whereas all 30 or so donors provided naive and central memory subsets, regulatory and stem cell-like memory subsets were isolated from just 8 patients and about 8 healthy donors.

Study-wide conclusions, independent of this receptor: At VDJ recombination sites, patients with type 1 diabetes made fewer insertions and deleted more nucleotides, a pattern implying thymic rearrangement abnormalities. Naive, central memory and regulatory TCRB repertoires appeared to be more alike among patients than among healthy donors. Only small numbers of individuals were included in the HLA sub-analyses, which left unresolved whether HLA type had any influence on TCRB rearrangement. In all four CD4+ subsets, TCRB CDR3 length was moderately but significantly shorter in type 1 diabetes patients. Because cDNA was sequenced instead of genomic DNA, highly expressing activated cells could be over-represented, though the groups showed no difference in activation or CD3 levels. PCR may preferentially amplify shorter templates, but because patient and control samples were amplified and corrected together, any resulting skew would affect both groups equally.

The entire amount of isolated RNA was reverse transcribed using the High Capacity cDNA Reverse Transcription Kit, so the sequenced TCRB transcripts were expressed ones. Deep immunoSEQ sequencing was performed on naive, central memory and regulatory T cell samples, with an average of roughly 3.3 million total reads per sample. Sorted cells were lysed in RLT buffer and RNA was extracted with DNase-treated RNeasy Micro or Mini kits, depending on cell number. Each cell subset was processed on its own to prevent cross-contamination, while patient and healthy donor samples were processed together. TCRB sequences were amplified from cDNA with the immunoSEQ multiplex PCR, producing 87-bp fragments spanning the CDR3 region. Amplicons were sequenced on the Illumina HiSeq platform. The study's processing was this. PCR bias was corrected computationally using synthetic template baselines, and reads within Hamming distance 2 were collapsed, with unmergeable singletons discarded. Reads were aligned against IMGT so that V, D and J genes, CDR3 length and insertions or deletions at six rearrangement sites could be assigned. Within each subset, clonotype counts were normalized to the number of sorted cells before true diversity and Gini coefficients were calculated with the tcR R package. The overlap coefficient, calculated on TCRB nucleotide sequences, was used to measure repertoire sharing. Out-of-frame TCRB sequences from naive cells were analyzed to stand in for the pre-selection repertoire. The immuneACCESS repertoire file appears here via TCRdb, limited to in-frame rearrangements. These files lack a portion of the clones; in checked studies, under half of the deficit traces to unresolved V genes, and the cause of the others is not known. V and J calls plus clone size are reproduced from that table; the DNA served to infer D and trimming. This sample lists 640,000 or so clones; over 11% were detected once. Less than 0.04% of the sample is held by the ten biggest clonotypes.

A single peripheral blood draw of approximately 0.11 L on average was collected from each donor into heparinised tubes. Naive, central memory, regulatory and stem cell-like memory CD4+ T cells were sorted on a BD FACSAria II using a panel including CD45RO, CCR7, CD25, CD127, CD95 and CD27. Every sorted population had a purity above 98%. PBMCs were isolated right away by Lymphoprep density gradient centrifugation and were stained directly, without culture. To minimize batch effects, samples were stained and sorted in pairs, one healthy donor with one patient per experiment. Comments on this clone: The antigen it recognizes is unknown. Base-call qualities are not available, and no considerably larger clone is one nucleotide away.

V sheds 3 bases and J sheds 7 bases, leaving 17 bases between their ends. The germline V gene provides CDR1 KGHSH and CDR2 LQKENI. From cysteine to phenylalanine, the CDR3 is 15 amino acids long. Left in the record is the CDR3 DNA by itself, 45 bases read in frame from the first base. Sequencing was carried out using naive CD4+ T cells from blood. In light of the paper, this sample's cell subset or site label describes: true naive CD4+ T cells. The chain joins TRBV18 to TRBJ2-3, and the D gene may be TRBD2, 6 bases matching. This sequence originates from a man aged 18 to 30 with type 1 diabetes. In nucleotides, the sequence is TGTGCCAGCTCACCTCCTCGGGAGCGTGTGAATACGCAGTATTTT. Translated, it reads CASSPPRERVNTQYF.